This T cell receptor (delta chain) was identified during a study of γδ T cells in repeated Plasmodium falciparum infection. TCRdb re-called the multiplex PCR reads via CATT. The data show 50,000 to 55,000 delta-chain clones, 1.5% to 2% seen once. Vgamma9/Vdelta2+ and Vdelta2-negative gammadelta T cells were flow-sorted from PBMC for bulk sequencing. The CDR3 loop spans 13 amino acids. Germline loops: CDR1 TVYSNPD, CDR2 GDNSRS (reference sequence). As to this clone: This probably arose from a read error, given a far larger clone one base away. At the DNA level, this CDR3 is encoded by other sequences in the same sample as well.

The sample comprised gamma-delta T cells from blood. This clonotype was obtained from a pool of human donors (malaria-infected and uninfected, not separated). The chain joins TRDV3 to TRDJ1; no clear D. TCRdb supplies no J gene; here it was assigned by aligning the nucleotide sequence to germline. DNA of the CDR3: TGTGCTTTCCCATACTCGGACACCGATAAACTCATCTTT. This translates into CAFPYSDTDKLIF.